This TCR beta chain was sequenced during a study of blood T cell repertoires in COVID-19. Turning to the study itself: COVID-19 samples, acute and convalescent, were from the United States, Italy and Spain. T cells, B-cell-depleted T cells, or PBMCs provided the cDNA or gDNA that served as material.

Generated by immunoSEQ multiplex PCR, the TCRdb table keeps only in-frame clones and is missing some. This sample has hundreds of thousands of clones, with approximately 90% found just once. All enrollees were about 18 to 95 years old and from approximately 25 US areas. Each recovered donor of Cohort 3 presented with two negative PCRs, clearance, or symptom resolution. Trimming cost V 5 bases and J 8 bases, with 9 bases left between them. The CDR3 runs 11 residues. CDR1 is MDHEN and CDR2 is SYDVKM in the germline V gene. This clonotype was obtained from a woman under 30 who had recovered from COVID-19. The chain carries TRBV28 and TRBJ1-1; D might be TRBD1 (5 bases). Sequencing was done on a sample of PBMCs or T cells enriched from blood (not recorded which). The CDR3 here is CASSQPGEAFF. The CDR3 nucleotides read TGTGCCAGCAGTCAACCAGGGGAAGCTTTCTTT.